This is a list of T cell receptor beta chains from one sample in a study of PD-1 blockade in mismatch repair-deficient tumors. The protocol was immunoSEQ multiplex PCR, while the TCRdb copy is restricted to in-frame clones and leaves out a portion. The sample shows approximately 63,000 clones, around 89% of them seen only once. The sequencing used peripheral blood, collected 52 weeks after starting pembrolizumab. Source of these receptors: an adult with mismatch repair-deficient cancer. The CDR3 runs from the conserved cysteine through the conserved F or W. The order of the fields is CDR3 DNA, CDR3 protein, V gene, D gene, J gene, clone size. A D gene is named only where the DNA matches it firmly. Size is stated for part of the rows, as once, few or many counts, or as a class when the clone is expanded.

CDR3nt: TGTGCCAGTAGTCCCCTTAGCGGGAGTCTCACAGATACGCAGTATTTT; CDR3aa: CASSPLSGSLTDTQYF; v_gene: TRBV19; d_gene: TRBD2; j_gene: TRBJ2-3; abundance: .
CDR3nt: TGTGCCAGCAGCTGGACAGTTGAGAATGAGCAGTTCTTC; CDR3aa: CASSWTVENEQFF; v_gene: TRBV7-9; d_gene: .; j_gene: TRBJ2-1; abundance: .
CDR3nt: TGCAGCGTTGAGGACAGGAATGAGCAGTTCTTC; CDR3aa: CSVEDRNEQFF; v_gene: TRBV29-1; d_gene: TRBD1; j_gene: TRBJ2-1; abundance: .
CDR3nt: TGTGCCAGTAGTCCCACGGACAGGGGAGACAATCAGCCCCAGCATTTT; CDR3aa: CASSPTDRGDNQPQHF; v_gene: TRBV19; d_gene: TRBD1; j_gene: TRBJ1-5; abundance: .
CDR3nt: TGCGCCAGCAGCCATGAGGGCAGGATGGAGACCCAGTACTTC; CDR3aa: CASSHEGRMETQYF; v_gene: TRBV4-1; d_gene: .; j_gene: TRBJ2-5; abundance: .
CDR3nt: TGTGCTAGTGGAGGGACACCCCAAGAGACCCAGTACTTC; CDR3aa: CASGGTPQETQYF; v_gene: TRBV12-5; d_gene: .; j_gene: TRBJ2-5; abundance: .
CDR3nt: TGCGCCAGCAGCCAAGATGGGACAGAGCCTGGCGATGAAGCTTTCTTT; CDR3aa: CASSQDGTEPGDEAFF; v_gene: TRBV4-3; d_gene: TRBD1; j_gene: TRBJ1-1; abundance: .
CDR3nt: TGTGCCAGCAGCTTAGCGGGGAGCGGTACCTACGAGCAGTACTTC; CDR3aa: CASSLAGSGTYEQYF; v_gene: TRBV7-6; d_gene: .; j_gene: TRBJ2-7; abundance: .
CDR3nt: TGTGCCAGCAGCTGGGGGACTTTAAACTATGGCTACACCTTC; CDR3aa: CASSWGTLNYGYTF; v_gene: TRBV7-9; d_gene: .; j_gene: TRBJ1-2; abundance: .
CDR3nt: TGTGCCAGCAGCTTAGGGAGCGGGAGCCAACACAATGAGCAGTTCTTC; CDR3aa: CASSLGSGSQHNEQFF; v_gene: TRBV11-2; d_gene: TRBD2; j_gene: TRBJ2-1; abundance: .
CDR3nt: TGTGCCAGCAGCCAAGATCCCCTCGGACAGGGGATTCCTGAAGCTTTCTTT; CDR3aa: CASSQDPLGQGIPEAFF; v_gene: TRBV4-2; d_gene: TRBD1; j_gene: TRBJ1-1; abundance: .
CDR3nt: TGCGCCAGCACGGACACGCGGAGACGAGTGACCCAGTACTTC; CDR3aa: CASTDTRRRVTQYF; v_gene: TRBV10-1; d_gene: .; j_gene: TRBJ2-5; abundance: few
CDR3nt: TGTGCCTGGAGGCCTCGGGGCCGGTACGAGCAGTACTTC; CDR3aa: CAWRPRGRYEQYF; v_gene: TRBV30; d_gene: .; j_gene: TRBJ2-7; abundance: .
CDR3nt: TGTGCGACCACCCAAATAACAGGGACCAAGCAGTTCTTC; CDR3aa: CATTQITGTKQFF; v_gene: TRBV6-5; d_gene: .; j_gene: TRBJ2-1; abundance: .
CDR3nt: TGTGCCAGCAGCCCTGACCCCCAGGCTTTCTTT; CDR3aa: CASSPDPQAFF; v_gene: TRBV7-9; d_gene: .; j_gene: TRBJ1-1; abundance: .
CDR3nt: TGCGCCAGCAGGGGGTTCCTAGGAATCTCCTACAATGAGCAGTTCTTC; CDR3aa: CASRGFLGISYNEQFF; v_gene: TRBV10-2; d_gene: .; j_gene: TRBJ2-1; abundance: .
CDR3nt: TGTGCCAGCAGTTTTAACACCGGGGAGCTGTTTTTT; CDR3aa: CASSFNTGELFF; v_gene: TRBV27; d_gene: .; j_gene: TRBJ2-2; abundance: .
CDR3nt: TGTGCCATCAGCACGCGGGCTAGTTCCTACGAGCAGTACTTC; CDR3aa: CAISTRASSYEQYF; v_gene: TRBV10-3; d_gene: .; j_gene: TRBJ2-7; abundance: .
CDR3nt: TGTGCCTGGAGTAAGGGGACAGAAGCTTTCTTT; CDR3aa: CAWSKGTEAFF; v_gene: TRBV30; d_gene: .; j_gene: TRBJ1-1; abundance: once
CDR3nt: TGCGCCAGCAGCCCTTTGGCGAGAGGCACAGATACGCAGTATTTT; CDR3aa: CASSPLARGTDTQYF; v_gene: TRBV4-3; d_gene: .; j_gene: TRBJ2-3; abundance: .
CDR3nt: TGTGCCAGCAGCCGTCATGCTTCAGGGTTCGTAAAAGAGACCCAGTACTTC; CDR3aa: CASSRHASGFVKETQYF; v_gene: TRBV7-8; d_gene: .; j_gene: TRBJ2-5; abundance: once
CDR3nt: TGTGCCAGCAGCCCACGGGACAGGGTATACGAGCAGTACTTC; CDR3aa: CASSPRDRVYEQYF; v_gene: TRBV5-4; d_gene: TRBD1; j_gene: TRBJ2-7; abundance: once
CDR3nt: TGTGCCAGCAGCCCACTAACCCGAATACAAGCTGTGGCGTGGATTCAGTACTTC; CDR3aa: CASSPLTRIQAVAWIQYF; v_gene: TRBV11-2; d_gene: .; j_gene: TRBJ2-4; abundance: .
CDR3nt: TGCGCCAGCAGCAAATACCTCCGAAATAGCGGTAACACCGGGGAGCTGTTTTTT; CDR3aa: CASSKYLRNSGNTGELFF; v_gene: TRBV5-1; d_gene: .; j_gene: TRBJ2-2; abundance: .